The next 22 T cell receptor beta chains were all read from a single sample in a study of OX40 agonist ivuxolimab in advanced cancers. Assay used: immunoSEQ multiplex PCR; TCRdb lists only in-frame clones, some missing. There are tens of thousands of clones in the sample; 85% to 90% occur only once, and about 5.1% lies in the top ten. This material consisted of CD4+ or CD8+ T cells sorted from blood, taken in a trial of the OX40 agonist ivuxolimab. These receptors were obtained from an adult with an advanced solid tumor such as melanoma, head and neck, liver or kidney cancer.

The rearrangement joins TRBV18 to TRBJ2-5; the match to TRBD2 covers 8 bases. In germline, CDR1 is KGHSH, CDR2 LQKENI. CDR3 length equals 16 residues. The V and J ends lost 3 bases and 1 base, in that order; junction bases with no gene match: 7. The CDR3 DNA reads TGTGCCAGCTCACCTCGACTAGCGTCTACCCAAGAGACCCAGTACTTC. Translating it yields CASSPRLASTQETQYF. The whole variable domain, filled in from reference TRBV18 and TRBJ2-5, reads NAGVMQNPRHLVRRRGQEARLRCSPMKGHSHVYWYRQLPEEGLKFMVYLQKENIIDESGMPKERFSAEFPKEGPSILRIQQVVRGDSAAYFCASSPRLASTQETQYFGPGTRLLVL.

The J gene is TRBJ2-7, the V gene TRBV5-1; 7 bases map to TRBD1. Trimming removed 4 bases from V and 4 bases from J; junction bases left unmatched: 17. The CDR3 extends over 17 amino acids. The germline V gene has CDR1 SGHRS and CDR2 YFSETQ. CDR3 amino acids: CASSPPAVRGLIYEQYF. The CDR3 DNA reads as TGCGCCAGCAGCCCGCCCGCAGTAAGGGGGCTTATTTACGAGCAGTACTTC. Combining the CDR3 with reference TRBV5-1 and TRBJ2-7 gives the whole variable domain KAGVTQTPRYLIKTRGQQVTLSCSPISGHRSVSWYQQTPGQGLQFLFEYFSETQRNKGNFPGRFSGRQFSNSRSEMNVSTLELGDSALYLCASSPPAVRGLIYEQYFGPGTRLTVT.

The V call is TRBV6-5, the J call TRBJ1-1, with TRBD1 identical over 9 bases. Looked up from germline, CDR1 is MNHEY and CDR2 is SVGAGI. The CDR3 sequence is 14 residues long. Germline trimming cut 5 bases from V and 6 bases from J; bases unmatched to any gene: 7. The CDR3 here is CASSEGTGKPEAFF. The CDR3 coding sequence is TGTGCCAGCAGTGAAGGGACAGGGAAGCCTGAAGCTTTCTTT.

The chain joins TRBV28 to TRBJ2-7; 7 bases map to TRBD2. Trimming took 4 bases from V and 1 from J; bases not matched to a gene: 7. CDR1 is MDHEN, CDR2 SYDVKM, per germline. The CDR3 is 15 amino acids. Here the CDR3 reads CASSSGGEGSYEQYF. The CDR3 DNA reads TGTGCCAGCAGTTCCGGAGGGGAGGGATCCTACGAGCAGTACTTC.

The genes are TRBV5-1 and TRBJ1-3; tentatively, D is TRBD1 (5 bases). Germline V CDR1 and CDR2: SGHRS, YFSETQ. The CDR3 contains 16 residues. The ends were cut back, 0 bases at V and 0 bases at J, with 10 bases in the middle. In DNA, the CDR3 is TGCGCCAGCAGCTTGGAACAGGTCTCCTCTGGAAACACCATATATTTT. This gives the protein CASSLEQVSSGNTIYF.

This clone was seen a handful of times. This chain connects TRBV7-8 to TRBJ1-2; D gene unclear. CDR3 length: 12 residues. The V end lost 3 bases, the J end lost 12 bases, and 14 bases lay between the germline ends. Germline loops: CDR1 SGHVS, CDR2 FQNEAQ. The CDR3 DNA sequence: TGTGCCAGCAGCTTGGGATCGCGGGCCCACACCTTC. Translating it yields CASSLGSRAHTF.

V usage is TRBV5-1 and J usage is TRBJ2-3; D may correspond to TRBD1 or TRBD2 (5 bases each). Germline values: CDR1 SGHRS, CDR2 YFSETQ. This CDR3 is built from 16 residues. V was shortened by 4 bases and J by 2 bases, with 17 bases between the two germline ends. The CDR3 coding sequence is TGCGCCAGCAGCCGGCTGGATGGGGGAGTCACAGATACGCAGTATTTT. Amino acids: CASSRLDGGVTDTQYF. The full variable domain, in which reference TRBV5-1 and TRBJ2-3 provide the parts outside the CDR3, is KAGVTQTPRYLIKTRGQQVTLSCSPISGHRSVSWYQQTPGQGLQFLFEYFSETQRNKGNFPGRFSGRQFSNSRSEMNVSTLELGDSALYLCASSRLDGGVTDTQYFGPGTRLTVL.

J is TRBJ1-2 and V is TRBV4-2; 9 bases are shared with TRBD1. V dropped 4 bases and J dropped 6; count of bases not matched to a gene: 6. This CDR3 has 14 amino acids. CDR1 LGHNA and CDR2 YNFKEQ come from the germline V gene. The CDR3, as DNA: TGTGCCAGCAGCCTGACAGGGGGGAGTGATGGCTACACCTTC. Protein sequence: CASSLTGGSDGYTF.

CDR3 in amino acids: CASSIDKTGANVLTF. The CDR3 nucleotides read TGTGCCAGCAGCATAGACAAGACTGGGGCCAACGTCCTGACTTTC. V usage is TRBV7-3 and J usage is TRBJ2-6; D gene unclear. Germline assignment: CDR1 SGHTA and CDR2 FQGTGA. Trimming shortened V by 5 bases and J by 2 bases, and 10 bases separated the two germline ends. This CDR3 has 15 residues.

This chain links TRBV7-3 with TRBJ2-3, with D maybe TRBD2 (6 bases). The CDR3 covers 14 residues. Per germline, CDR1 SGHTA and CDR2 FQGTGA. V gave up 3 bases and J gave up 1 base, with 8 bases separating them. Here the CDR3 DNA reads TGTGCCAGCAGCTTGGGACTCGGCACAGATACGCAGTATTTT. This codes for CASSLGLGTDTQYF.

The gene calls are TRBV5-1 and TRBJ1-1; D gene unclear. The length of the CDR3 is 14 residues. Germline V gene lookup returns CDR1 SGHRS and CDR2 YFSETQ. V lost 0 bases and J 0 bases, leaving 6 bases between the germline ends. The CDR3 region is CASSLEALNTEAFF. For the CDR3, the DNA is TGCGCCAGCAGCTTGGAGGCTCTGAACACTGAAGCTTTCTTT.

The J gene is TRBJ2-5, the V gene TRBV6-1, with 9 bases that match TRBD1. J was trimmed by 1 base and V by 8 bases; bases with no gene match: 5. This CDR3 has 14 residues. In germline, CDR1 is MNHNS, CDR2 SASEGT. For the CDR3, the DNA is TGTGCCAGCGTGACGGGACAGGGCCAAGAGACCCAGTACTTC. Its protein is CASVTGQGQETQYF.

The V call is TRBV30, the J call TRBJ1-5; TRBD1 matches 9 bases. Germline assignment: CDR1 GTSNPN and CDR2 SVGIG (reference sequence). J lost 1 base, V lost 3 bases, and 4 bases had no gene match. The length of the CDR3 is 15 residues. The CDR3 DNA reads TGTGCCTGGAGAGGACAGGGGATGAGCAATCAGCCCCAGCATTTT. Its translation is CAWRGQGMSNQPQHF.

The rearrangement joins TRBV11-3 to TRBJ2-7, with 10 positions matching TRBD2. CDR1 is SGHNT, CDR2 YENEEA, per germline. This CDR3 region has 15 residues. The V and J ends lost 6 bases and 2 bases, in that order; junction bases with no gene match: 7. The CDR3 reads CASSPPLAGAYEQYF. The CDR3 coding sequence is TGTGCCAGCAGTCCCCCCCTAGCGGGAGCCTACGAGCAGTACTTC.

This clone was observed a few times. The chain recombines TRBV5-1 with TRBJ2-7; 12 nucleotides match TRBD1. J gave up 7 bases and V 4 bases, and 12 bases lay outside the gene matches. From germline, CDR1 is SGHRS and CDR2 YFSETQ. The CDR3 runs to 16 residues. The CDR3 DNA is TGCGCCAGCAGCCGAAACGGGGGACAGGGGGCGGAGGAGCAGTACTTC. This codes for CASSRNGGQGAEEQYF.

This clone was counted only a few times. The chain combines TRBV30 with TRBJ1-5, with TRBD1 as a possible D gene (5 bases). Deletions cut 4 bases from V and 5 bases from J, with 15 bases between. The CDR3 runs to 14 residues. Germline values: CDR1 GTSNPN, CDR2 SVGIG (reference sequence). CDR3 amino acids: CAWNPGNGDQPQHF. CDR3 sequence (DNA): TGTGCCTGGAACCCAGGGAACGGGGATCAGCCCCAGCATTTT.

This clone was counted once. This chain connects TRBV6-6 to TRBJ1-1; TRBD1 is a possible D gene (5 bases). V shed 5 bases and J shed 5 bases, with 15 bases lying between them. The length of the CDR3 is 14 residues. CDR1 is MNHNY and CDR2 is SVGAGI in the germline V gene (reference sequence). DNA for the CDR3: TGTGCCAGCAGTCAAGACGCAGGGAGAACTGAAGCTTTCTTT. Protein sequence: CASSQDAGRTEAFF.

The genes are TRBV7-9 and TRBJ2-5; D not certain. V gave up 5 bases and J gave up 3 bases, with 16 bases separating them. Germline lookup yields CDR1 SEHNR and CDR2 FQNEAQ (reference sequence). The CDR3 has 15 amino acids. The CDR3 DNA follows: TGTGCCAGCAGCCCGGGTATGTTGGCGAAAGAGACCCAGTACTTC. Protein: CASSPGMLAKETQYF.

V gene TRBV19 combines with J gene TRBJ2-7; TRBD2 agrees at 9 bases. The CDR3 runs to 17 residues. The junction had 13 bases not matched to a gene; V was cut back by 2 bases and J by 5 bases. CDR1 and CDR2 (germline): LNHDA, SQIVND (reference sequence). The CDR3 region is CASSIRFGGRAPNEQYF. CDR3 sequence (DNA): TGTGCCAGTAGTATAAGGTTCGGCGGGAGGGCCCCCAACGAGCAGTACTTC.

In nucleotides, the CDR3 is TGCGCCAGCAGCCCTTCTGGACCTGGGGAGCAGTACTTC. Translated: CASSPSGPGEQYF. The J gene is TRBJ2-7, the V gene TRBV5-1; D not certain. The germline V and J ends were trimmed by 4 bases and 7 bases, with 15 bases remaining between them. CDR1 is SGHRS and CDR2 is YFSETQ in the germline V gene. This CDR3 region has 13 residues.

The chain uses TRBV5-1 and TRBJ2-2, with D perhaps TRBD2 (5 bases). The CDR3 covers 16 residues. Germline assignment: CDR1 SGHRS and CDR2 YFSETQ. V lost 0 bases and J 2 bases, leaving 11 bases between the germline ends. This CDR3 reads CASSLGSAGNTGELFF. CDR3 sequence (DNA): TGCGCCAGCAGCTTGGGCTCGGCGGGTAACACCGGGGAGCTGTTTTTT.

This sequence joins TRBV7-9 and TRBJ1-5; the match to TRBD1 covers 8 bases. Germline values: CDR1 SEHNR, CDR2 FQNEAQ (reference sequence). J was trimmed by 6 bases and V by 3 bases; bases with no gene match: 4. This CDR3 has 14 amino acids. The CDR3 coding sequence is TGTGCCAGCAGCTTTACAGGGGGGGCTCAGCCCCAGCATTTT. Amino acids: CASSFTGGAQPQHF.